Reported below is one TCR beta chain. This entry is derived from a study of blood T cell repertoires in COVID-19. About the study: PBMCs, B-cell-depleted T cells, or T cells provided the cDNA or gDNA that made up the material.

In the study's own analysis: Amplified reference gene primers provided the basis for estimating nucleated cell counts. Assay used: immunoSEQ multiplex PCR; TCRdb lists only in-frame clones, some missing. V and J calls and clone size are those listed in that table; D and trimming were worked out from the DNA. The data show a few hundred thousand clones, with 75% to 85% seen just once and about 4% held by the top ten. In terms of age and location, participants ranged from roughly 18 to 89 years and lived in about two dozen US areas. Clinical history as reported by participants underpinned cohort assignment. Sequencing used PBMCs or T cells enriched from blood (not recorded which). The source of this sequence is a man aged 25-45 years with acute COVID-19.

In nucleotides, the CDR3 is TGTGCCAGCATCGAATACGGGGGGTCAATTAACTATGGCTACACCTTC. This sequence encodes CASIEYGGSINYGYTF. The chain couples TRBV7-9 to TRBJ1-2; possibly TRBD1 for D (5 bases). The CDR3 extends over 16 amino acids. Germline V gene data show CDR1 as SEHNR and CDR2 as FQNEAQ (reference sequence). V was clipped by 7 bases and J by 1 base, with 19 bases between them.